The 26 T cell receptor beta chains reported below all come from one sample, sequenced in a study of blood T cell repertoires in COVID-19. Measured with immunoSEQ multiplex PCR; TCRdb has only the in-frame clones, and not every one. The table includes 70,000 to 90,000 clones, 80% to 95% detected once. Input material: peripheral blood. The receptors shown here come from a human donor in a cohort sampled during active COVID-19.

This chain joins TRBV20-1 and TRBJ2-1; no reliable D call. Trimming took off 2 bases at V and 7 bases at J, with 3 bases between the two ends. CDR3 length equals 10 residues. CDR1 and CDR2 from the germline V gene are DFQATT and SNEGSKA (reference sequence). The CDR3 DNA follows: TGCAGTGCTAGATTAAATGAGCAGTTCTTC. Encoded protein: CSARLNEQFF.

The rearrangement uses TRBV18 and TRBJ1-2; TRBD1 might be the D (6 bases). Germline loops: CDR1 KGHSH, CDR2 LQKENI. CDR3 size: 14 residues. The V end lost 2 bases, the J end lost 4 bases, and 11 bases lay between the germline ends. This chain's CDR3 is CASSPNGQLYGYTF. The CDR3 bases are TGTGCCAGCTCACCAAATGGACAGCTCTATGGCTACACCTTC.

The gene calls are TRBV5-1 and TRBJ1-6; 7 nucleotides match TRBD1. CDR1 SGHRS and CDR2 YFSETQ come from the germline V gene. The length of the CDR3 is 15 residues. The V segment lost 4 bases and the J segment 9 bases; nucleotides outside the gene matches: 10. The CDR3 is CASSEFQGVGSPLHF. For the CDR3, the DNA is TGCGCCAGCAGCGAATTCCAGGGGGTAGGTTCACCCCTCCACTTT. Supplemented by reference TRBV5-1 and TRBJ1-6, the full variable domain reads KAGVTQTPRYLIKTRGQQVTLSCSPISGHRSVSWYQQTPGQGLQFLFEYFSETQRNKGNFPGRFSGRQFSNSRSEMNVSTLELGDSALYLCASSEFQGVGSPLHFGNGTRLTVT.

The chain has TRBV12-5 and TRBJ2-7, with 13 bases fitting TRBD2. Germline V gives CDR1 LGHNT, CDR2 FRNRAP. This CDR3 contains 17 residues. Germline trimming cut 1 base from V and 2 bases from J; bases unmatched to any gene: 5. This CDR3 reads CASGLGTSGGFTYEQYF. DNA for the CDR3: TGTGCTAGTGGTTTGGGGACTAGCGGGGGCTTCACCTACGAGCAGTACTTC.

The chain couples TRBV11-3 to TRBJ2-2; D perhaps matches TRBD1 (6 bases). Germline V CDR1 and CDR2: SGHNT, YENEEA. With 2 bases removed from V and 5 bases from J, the gap between germline ends came to 9 bases. This CDR3 is built from 14 residues. CDR3 nucleotides: TGTGCCAGCAGCTTATTACAGGGTACCGGGGAGCTGTTTTTT. As protein: CASSLLQGTGELFF.

The chain has TRBV30 and TRBJ1-5; possible D gene TRBD1, 5 bases. Per germline, CDR1 GTSNPN and CDR2 SVGIG (reference sequence). This CDR3 has 14 amino acids. Trimming left V 3 bases short and J 6 bases short, with 15 bases between. CDR3: CAWSPGGAVQPQHF. In DNA, the CDR3 is TGTGCCTGGAGCCCGGGAGGGGCGGTTCAGCCCCAGCATTTT.

Here the CDR3 reads CASSSGQVANEQYF. CDR3 sequence (DNA): TGTGCCAGCAGCTCGGGACAGGTAGCCAACGAGCAGTACTTC. The chain employs TRBV5-4 and TRBJ2-7; 8 bases align to TRBD1. The CDR3 totals 14 residues. Unmatched junction bases numbered 7, after V lost 3 bases and J lost 5 bases. Germline V CDR1 and CDR2: SGHNT, YYREEE (reference sequence).

The chain couples TRBV6-5 to TRBJ1-1, with D perhaps TRBD1 (5 bases). Trimming removed 6 bases from V and 11 bases from J, with 19 bases in between. Germline CDR1 and CDR2: MNHEY and SVGAGI. This CDR3 spans 13 amino acids. CDR3 coding DNA: TGTGCCAGCAGGGGGGGAGAGAGGGCTAGGGCTTTCTTT. This gives the protein CASRGGERARAFF.

This clone was recorded once. The chain links TRBV6-2 or TRBV6-3 to TRBJ2-3; 9 nucleotides agree with TRBD1. The V and J ends lost 2 bases and 6 bases, in that order; junction bases with no gene match: 6. The CDR3 is 15 residues long. Germline values: CDR1 MNHEY, CDR2 SVGEGT. This chain's CDR3 is CASSYVQGARDTQYF. CDR3 in DNA: TGTGCCAGCAGTTACGTACAGGGGGCTCGGGATACGCAGTATTTT.

This rearrangement joins TRBV11-2 to TRBJ2-7; maybe TRBD2 (5 bases). This CDR3 comprises 15 residues. Germline V gene data show CDR1 as SGHAT and CDR2 as FQNNGV. Deletions cut 0 bases from V and 2 bases from J, with 11 bases between. CDR3 in amino acids: CASSLEFGEAYEQYF. Here the CDR3 DNA reads TGTGCCAGCAGCTTAGAGTTCGGGGAAGCCTACGAGCAGTACTTC.

This CDR3 reads CASSPRQEVGANNSPLHF. The CDR3 DNA sequence: TGTGCCAGCAGCCCCAGACAGGAAGTAGGCGCCAATAATTCACCCCTCCACTTT. The chain uses TRBV13 and TRBJ1-6; D perhaps matches TRBD1 (6 bases). V gave up 5 bases and J gave up 5 bases, with 22 bases separating them. Germline CDR1 and CDR2: PRHDT and FYEKMQ (reference sequence). The CDR3 covers 18 residues.

This clone was counted only a few times. The chain recombines TRBV28 with TRBJ2-7; the match to TRBD1 covers 9 bases. The V segment lost 10 bases and the J segment 2 bases; nucleotides outside the gene matches: 6. CDR3 length: 13 amino acids. The germline V gene encodes CDR1 MDHEN and CDR2 SYDVKM. In nucleotides, the CDR3 is TGTGCCACCTTTGGACAGGGGCCCTACGAGCAGTACTTC. It is translated as CATFGQGPYEQYF.

This clone occurred once. J is TRBJ1-5 and V is TRBV7-2; no clear D gene. The CDR3 runs 15 residues. In germline, CDR1 is SGHTA, CDR2 FQGNSA. The ends were cut back, 0 bases at V and 3 bases at J, with 9 bases in the middle. The DNA of the CDR3 is TGTGCCAGCAGCTTAGCTAGAGGCCTCAATCAGCCCCAGCATTTT. Its protein product is CASSLARGLNQPQHF.

The V gene is TRBV4-3, the J gene TRBJ2-2; 9 bases align to TRBD1. Germline CDR1 is LGHNA and CDR2 is YSLEER. The CDR3 covers 17 residues. V shed 0 bases, J shed 6 bases, and the junction held 8 bases outside the gene matches. CDR3 in DNA: TGCGCCAGCAGCCAAGACGGGACAGGGTATTTCCCCGGGGAGCTGTTTTTT. Its translation is CASSQDGTGYFPGELFF.

This chain links TRBV7-8 with TRBJ2-5, with a tentative D call TRBD2 (5 bases). The germline CDR1 and CDR2 sequences are SGHVS and FQNEAQ. The CDR3 consists of 14 residues. Trimming cost V 3 bases and J 7 bases, with 15 bases left between them. CDR3 amino acids: CASSLDPEGGTQYF. The CDR3, as DNA: TGTGCCAGCAGCTTGGACCCCGAGGGTGGGACCCAGTACTTC. Based on the CDR3 plus reference TRBV7-8 and TRBJ2-5, the full variable domain is GAGVSQSPRYKVAKRGQDVALRCDPISGHVSLFWYQQALGQGPEFLTYFQNEAQLDKSGLPSDRFFAERPEGSVSTLKIQRTQQEDSAVYLCASSLDPEGGTQYFGPGTRLLVL.

The genes are TRBV11-2 and TRBJ1-1; a possible D gene is TRBD1 (5 bases). Germline values: CDR1 SGHAT, CDR2 FQNNGV. The CDR3 covers 13 residues. Trimming removed 1 base at V and 6 bases at J, with 9 bases between. CDR3 sequence: CASSLGGAAEAFF. DNA of the CDR3: TGTGCCAGCAGCTTAGGCGGGGCGGCTGAAGCTTTCTTT.

J is TRBJ1-1 and V is TRBV9; 9 bases fit TRBD1. This CDR3 is built from 16 residues. CDR1 and CDR2 (germline): SGDLS, YYNGEE. The V and J ends lost 3 bases and 0 bases, in that order; junction bases with no gene match: 6. The CDR3 region has the DNA TGTGCCAGCAGCGCCCGAGGACAGGGGATGAACACTGAAGCTTTCTTT. Protein sequence: CASSARGQGMNTEAFF.

The rearrangement uses TRBV28 and TRBJ2-7, with 15 nucleotides matching TRBD2. This CDR3 is 17 amino acids long. The trim removed 7 bases at V and 2 bases at J, leaving 9 bases unmatched. CDR1 is MDHEN, CDR2 SYDVKM, per germline. This CDR3 is CASTTPGLAGGTYEQYF. The DNA of the CDR3 is TGTGCCAGCACCACCCCCGGACTAGCGGGGGGGACCTACGAGCAGTACTTC.

This chain links TRBV6-2 or TRBV6-3 with TRBJ1-6, with 11 bases aligning to TRBD1. J lost 10 bases, V lost 5 bases, and 10 bases had no gene match. CDR3 length: 16 amino acids. The germline CDR1 and CDR2 sequences are MNHEY and SVGEGT. The CDR3 loop reads CASSAMPGQGGSPLHF. The CDR3 DNA reads TGTGCCAGCAGTGCGATGCCGGGACAGGGGGGGTCACCCCTCCACTTT.

This clone was picked up one time. The V gene is TRBV7-2, the J gene TRBJ1-3; 10 positions agree with TRBD1. The CDR3 has 15 residues. The trim removed 3 bases at V and 3 bases at J, leaving 2 bases unmatched. Germline V gene sequence: CDR1 SGHTA, CDR2 FQGNSA. CDR3 sequence reads: CASSLTGGRGNTIYF. The CDR3 DNA follows: TGTGCCAGCAGCTTGACAGGGGGCCGTGGAAACACCATATATTTT.

J is TRBJ1-2 and V is TRBV7-8; no definite D call. V was pared by 4 bases and J by 3 bases, with 6 bases between. In germline, CDR1 is SGHVS, CDR2 FQNEAQ. The CDR3 totals 12 residues. The CDR3 bases are TGTGCCAGCAGCTCCGTCTACTATGGCTACACCTTC. Translating gives CASSSVYYGYTF.

This clone was recorded only once. V gene TRBV19 combines with J gene TRBJ2-7; 12 bases align to TRBD2. The CDR3 is made up of 14 amino acids. Germline CDR1 LNHDA, CDR2 SQIVND (reference sequence). V gave up 7 bases and J gave up 4 bases; unmatched junction bases: 5. Here the CDR3 reads CASTASGGDYEQYF. The CDR3 DNA reads TGTGCCAGTACGGCTAGCGGGGGGGATTACGAGCAGTACTTC.

The rearrangement links TRBV7-2 to TRBJ2-7; 10 bases are shared with TRBD2. The ends lost 5 bases at V and 2 bases at J; junction bases unmatched: 6. The CDR3 covers 15 residues. Germline CDR1 SGHTA, CDR2 FQGNSA. CDR3 DNA sequence: TGTGCCAGCAGCATGAGCGGGGGGGGTGCCTACGAGCAGTACTTC. Protein product: CASSMSGGGAYEQYF. Full variable domain (missing parts from reference TRBV7-2 and TRBJ2-7): GAGVSQSPSNKVTEKGKDVELRCDPISGHTALYWYRQSLGQGLEFLIYFQGNSAPDKSGLPSDRFSAERTGGSVSTLTIQRTQQEDSAVYLCASSMSGGGAYEQYFGPGTRLTVT.

J is TRBJ1-2 and V is TRBV25-1, with D hard to call. Germline V CDR1 and CDR2: MGHDK, SYGVNS. This CDR3 has 13 residues. Between the trimmed V and J ends, which lost 4 bases and 2 bases, there was a span of 8 bases. CDR3 loop: CASSVEANYGYTF. In nucleotides, the CDR3 is TGTGCCAGCAGTGTCGAGGCCAACTATGGCTACACCTTC.

This clone was recorded only once. V is TRBV28 and J is TRBJ2-7, with TRBD1 matching over 7 bases. J was trimmed by 3 bases and V by 6 bases; bases with no gene match: 11. The germline gives CDR1 MDHEN, CDR2 SYDVKM. The CDR3 consists of 15 residues. The CDR3 loop reads CASSQVGTVDYEQYF. DNA of the CDR3: TGTGCCAGCAGCCAGGTGGGGACAGTTGACTACGAGCAGTACTTC.

This sequence joins TRBV2 and TRBJ1-2; TRBD1 might be the D (5 bases). Between the trimmed V and J ends, which lost 6 bases and 5 bases, there was a span of 10 bases. This CDR3 contains 12 residues. Germline V CDR1 and CDR2: SNHLY, FYNNEI. The CDR3 loop reads CASRGQDYGYTF. The CDR3 DNA sequence: TGTGCCAGCAGGGGGCAGGATTATGGCTACACCTTC.